Listed below are T cell receptor beta chains from one sample, sequenced in a study of identifying expanded T cells in peripheral blood. Libraries were prepared by immunoSEQ multiplex PCR; TCRdb keeps only in-frame clonotypes and omits some of them. The sample lists some 72,000 clones; around 90% were seen once. Input material: blood. These receptors were collected from a person aged 18 to 75 in good health. CDR3s include the opening cysteine and the closing phenylalanine or tryptophan. A D gene is named only where the DNA matches it firmly. Size is stated for part of the rows, as once, few or many counts, or as a class when the clone is expanded.

>NA|TRBD1|TRBV7-9|TRBJ2-5
TGTGCCAGCAGTCGAGTGACAGGGGAAGAGACCCAGTACTTC
CASSRVTGEETQYF
>once|NA|TRBV5-8|TRBJ1-5
TGTGCCAGCAGCCAGGGAAGGGGAAGCAATCAGCCCCAGCATTTT
CASSQGRGSNQPQHF
>many|NA|TRBV11-3|TRBJ1-1
TGTGCCAGCAGCCGGGGTACGAACACTGAAGCTTTCTTT
CASSRGTNTEAFF
>NA|NA|TRBV11-2|TRBJ2-6
TGTGCCAGCAAACTAGGGGGCTCTGGGGCCAACGTCCTGACTTTC
CASKLGGSGANVLTF
>NA|NA|TRBV7-2|TRBJ2-3
TGTGCCAGCAGCCACACCGTCAGCGTTGGGACAGATACGCAGTATTTT
CASSHTVSVGTDTQYF
>NA|NA|TRBV5-1|TRBJ1-3
TGCGCCAGCAGCTTTGATCCCAGCTCTGGAAACACCATATATTTT
CASSFDPSSGNTIYF
>few|NA|TRBV23-1|TRBJ1-2
TGCGCCAGCAGTTTAGCCCCGACTCCTAACTATGGCTACACCTTC
CASSLAPTPNYGYTF
>NA|NA|TRBV19|TRBJ1-2
TGTGCCAGTAGTATAGCCGGGACGGCCTATGGCTACACCTTC
CASSIAGTAYGYTF
>NA|TRBD1|TRBV19|TRBJ2-1
TGTGCCAGTAAAGACAGGGGGCGTACCAATGAGCAGTTCTTC
CASKDRGRTNEQFF
>NA|TRBD1|TRBV12-5|TRBJ1-1
TGTGCTAGTGGACCCCTCGACAGGGGATCGAGCACTGAAGCTTTCTTT
CASGPLDRGSSTEAFF
>few|TRBD2|TRBV7-2|TRBJ2-5
TGTGCCAGCAGTGGGTACGGCGGGGGGGAGACCCAGTACTTC
CASSGYGGGETQYF
>NA|TRBD2|TRBV6-4|TRBJ2-3
TGTGCCAGCAGTGGACTAGCGGGAGCAGATACGCAGTATTTT
CASSGLAGADTQYF
>NA|NA|TRBV7-9|TRBJ2-1
TGTGCCAGCAGCTTAAAGGGCGGACTGACCTACAATGAGCAGTTCTTC
CASSLKGGLTYNEQFF
>once|TRBD2|TRBV7-8|TRBJ2-1
TGTGCCAGCAGCCCTAGCGGGGGGGGGAGGATTGATGAGCAGTTCTTC
CASSPSGGGRIDEQFF
>NA|TRBD2|TRBV10-3|TRBJ2-3
TGTGCCATCAGGCTAGCGGGGGAGACAGATACGCAGTATTTT
CAIRLAGETDTQYF
>NA|TRBD1|TRBV19|TRBJ1-1
TGTGCCAGTAGTCGACAGGGACAGGCTATGAACACTGAAGCTTTCTTT
CASSRQGQAMNTEAFF
>NA|NA|TRBV2|TRBJ2-7
TGTGCCAGCATCCTTACTACATTGTCAGGCGAGCAGTACTTC
CASILTTLSGEQYF
>NA|TRBD1|TRBV6-6|TRBJ2-7
TGTGCCAGCAGCCCACAGGGGTACGAGCAGTACTTC
CASSPQGYEQYF